Shown below are 9 T cell receptor beta chains from a single sample sequenced in a study of T cells in Graves' hyperthyroidism and ophthalmopathy. TCR beta CDR3 regions were amplified from RNA. RT-PCR in the first round (using the HTBI primer set) targeted the TCR CDR3. TCRdb reanalysed the multiplex PCR reads using MiXCR and keeps one entry per CDR3 protein. The data hold approximately 510,000 distinct CDR3 sequences, with over 45% observed a single time. The sample was peripheral blood or thyroid tissue (not recorded which). The receptor set was obtained from an adult woman with Graves' disease, either hyperthyroidism or ophthalmopathy (not recorded which).

This clonotype was seen more than once but under ten times. This rearrangement joins TRBV24-1 to TRBJ2-6; D is unclear. Trimming took 1 base from V and 0 from J, leaving 6 bases between them. Per the germline V gene, CDR1 is KGHDR and CDR2 is SFDVKD. CDR3 length: 16 residues. The CDR3 coding sequence is TGTGCCACCAGTGATTTTCTGAGCTCTGGGGCCAACGTCCTGACTTTC. Translation gives CATSDFLSSGANVLTF.

The chain recombines TRBV12-3 or TRBV12-4 with TRBJ2-6; perhaps TRBD2 as D (5 bases). V lost 6 bases to trimming and J lost 8 bases, with 11 bases between them. The CDR3 is 13 amino acids. The CDR3 spells CASRPSGTNVLTF. For the CDR3, the DNA is TGTGCCAGCAGACCCTCGGGGACCAACGTCCTGACTTTC.

In regard to this clonotype: This may be a read error, as it is one base from a much larger clone. The chain is built from TRBV20-1 and TRBJ1-2; possibly TRBD1 for D (5 bases). There are 14 residues in the CDR3. Trimming removed 1 base at V and 4 bases at J, with 13 bases between. CDR1 is DFQATT, CDR2 SNEGSKA, per germline (reference sequence). The CDR3 region is CSARGGVRAYGYTF. CDR3 nucleotide sequence: TGCAGTGCTAGAGGGGGGGTCAGAGCCTATGGCTACACCTTC.

A remark on this clonotype: Because the CDR3 is missing its conserved closing phenylalanine or tryptophan, this is likely a read error. Because the CDR3's place on the DNA is in doubt, the DNA is left out and the CDR3 is given as listed by TCRdb. The chain carries TRBV6-1 and TRBJ2-5; the DNA was not compared with TRBD1, the D call given in the table. The CDR3 spans 8 residues, counting both ends. Germline loops: CDR1 MNHNS, CDR2 SASEGT. CDR3 loop: CASSAVAG.

J is TRBJ2-7 and V is TRBV7-9, with 7 bases lining up with TRBD2. The CDR3 extends over 15 amino acids. Germline assignment: CDR1 SEHNR and CDR2 FQNEAQ (reference sequence). J lost 4 bases, V lost 4 bases, and 10 bases had no gene match. The CDR3 nucleotides read TGTGCCAGCAGCTCAGCCGTGGGGGGGGTGTACGAGCAGTACTTC. This translates into CASSSAVGGVYEQYF.

V and J are TRBV5-1 and TRBJ1-1, with a possible D match to TRBD1 (6 bases). The CDR3 contains 14 residues. The V gene lost 5 bases and the J gene lost 1 base, with 12 bases spanning the gap. Per germline, CDR1 SGHRS and CDR2 YFSETQ. The CDR3 DNA reads TGCGCCAGCAGTCAAACGACAGGGAACACTGAAGCTTTCTTT. Its translation is CASSQTTGNTEAFF.

V usage is TRBV29-1 and J usage is TRBJ1-2; D may be TRBD1 (5 bases). CDR3 length equals 13 residues. Germline CDR1 SQVTM, CDR2 ANQGSEA. V lost 8 bases and J 4 bases, leaving 17 bases between the germline ends. The CDR3 is CSSFSGGLYGYTF. The CDR3, as DNA: TGCAGCTCTTTCTCCGGGGGACTCTATGGCTACACCTTC. Using reference TRBV29-1 and TRBJ1-2 for the parts outside the CDR3, the full variable domain is SAVISQKPSRDICQRGTSLTIQCQVDSQVTMMFWYRQQPGQSLTLIATANQGSEATYESGFVIDKFPISRPNLTFSTLTVSNMSPEDSSIYLCSSFSGGLYGYTFGSGTRLTVV.

The chain is built from TRBV2 and TRBJ1-5; 7 bases are a match to TRBD1. Trimming at V came to 5 bases and at J to 6 bases, leaving 7 bases not matched to a gene. The CDR3 has 14 amino acids. Germline V gives CDR1 SNHLY, CDR2 FYNNEI. Written as DNA, the CDR3 is TGTGCCAGCAGTCCGGAGGGGGCGAGTCAGCCCCAGCATTTT. It encodes CASSPEGASQPQHF.

This clonotype was detected ten times or more. The chain couples TRBV19 to TRBJ2-7, with a weak D call TRBD1 (6 bases). Germline values: CDR1 LNHDA, CDR2 SQIVND (reference sequence). Between the trimmed V and J ends, which lost 6 bases and 2 bases, there was a span of 11 bases. CDR3 length equals 13 residues. Here the CDR3 reads CASRAGTPYEQYF. The DNA of the CDR3 is TGTGCCAGTAGGGCCGGGACACCCTACGAGCAGTACTTC.